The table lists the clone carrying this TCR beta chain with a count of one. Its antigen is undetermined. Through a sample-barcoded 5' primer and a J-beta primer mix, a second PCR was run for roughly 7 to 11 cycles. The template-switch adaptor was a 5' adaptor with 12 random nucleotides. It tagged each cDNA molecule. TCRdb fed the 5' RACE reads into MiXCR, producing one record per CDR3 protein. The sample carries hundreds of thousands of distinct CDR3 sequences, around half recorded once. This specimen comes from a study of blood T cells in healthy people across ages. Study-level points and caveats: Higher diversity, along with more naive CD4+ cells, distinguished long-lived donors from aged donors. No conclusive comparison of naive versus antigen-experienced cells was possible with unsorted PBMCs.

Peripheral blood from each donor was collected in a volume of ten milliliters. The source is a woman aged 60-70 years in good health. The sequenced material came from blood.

The DNA of the CDR3 is TGTGCCAGCAGCTTATTTTCATATGTTGTCCGCCCGGCCCAAGAGACCCAGTACTTC. It specifies CASSLFSYVVRPAQETQYF. V gene TRBV7-8 combines with J gene TRBJ2-5; D unclear. This CDR3 is 19 amino acids long. Germline CDR1 and CDR2: SGHVS and FQNEAQ. V lost 2 bases to trimming and J lost 1 base, with 23 bases between them. Variable domain in full (rest from reference TRBV7-8 and TRBJ2-5): GAGVSQSPRYKVAKRGQDVALRCDPISGHVSLFWYQQALGQGPEFLTYFQNEAQLDKSGLPSDRFFAERPEGSVSTLKIQRTQQEDSAVYLCASSLFSYVVRPAQETQYFGPGTRLLVL.